The clone carrying this T cell receptor beta chain was counted ten times or more. These data originate in a study of tumor-infiltrating lymphocytes in primary liver carcinoma. Turning to the study itself: Surgical resection was the treatment these patients received for primary liver carcinoma. Tumors were staged T1-T3 N0M0 and measured roughly 4 to 10 cm across.

CDR1 and CDR2 (germline): SGHAT, FQNNGV. This CDR3 spans 20 amino acids. V was trimmed by 4 bases and J by 5 bases, leaving 29 bases between them. A constant-region primer primed TCR beta cDNA synthesis from about 0.55 ug of total RNA. It was through three nested multiplex PCR rounds of slightly modified ARM-PCR that TCR beta libraries arose. TRBV1-TRBV30 forward primers paired with a C-beta reverse primer drove the first two PCR rounds, roughly 10 cycles each. TCRdb used MiXCR to reprocess the multiplex PCR reads, holding one entry per CDR3 protein. This table holds about 310,000 distinct CDR3 sequences, nearly 60% found once. In addition to blood RNA drawn from unsorted whole blood, germline DNA was extracted.

The receptor was isolated from a woman in her 30s with primary liver carcinoma and hepatitis B virus infection. The chain carries TRBV11-2 and TRBJ2-2; maybe TRBD2 (5 bases). Sequenced input: peripheral blood. The CDR3 loop reads CASSSGLIPLARVGTGELFF. The DNA for the CDR3 is TGTGCCAGCAGCTCCGGACTCATCCCTCTTGCTAGGGTCGGTACCGGGGAGCTGTTTTTT.